A single sample is the source of the 2 T cell receptor beta chains below, sequenced in a study of CD8 T cells in Susac syndrome. A quantity of roughly 0.5 to 1 ug RNA underwent reverse transcription using random hexamers. One entry per CDR3 protein results from TCRdb running MiXCR on the immunoSEQ multiplex PCR reads. The profile shows some 300,000 distinct CDR3 sequences, approximately 85% of them singletons. The sample consisted of CD8+ T cells from PBMCs. The receptors were sampled from a human donor with multiple sclerosis.

This clonotype was observed once. V is TRBV28 and J is TRBJ1-1, with D perhaps matching TRBD1 (6 bases). The CDR3 extends over 11 amino acids. Germline lookup yields CDR1 MDHEN and CDR2 SYDVKM. Trimming took 4 bases from V and 11 from J, leaving 11 bases between them. The CDR3 sequence is CASSWGAGAFF. CDR3 bases: TGTGCCAGCAGTTGGGGGGCCGGGGCTTTCTTT.

V is TRBV20-1 and J is TRBJ2-7, with D unclear. V was trimmed by 0 bases and J by 2 bases, leaving 14 bases between them. Germline V gene sequence: CDR1 DFQATT, CDR2 SNEGSKA (reference sequence). The CDR3 loop spans 15 amino acids. The CDR3 spells CSARDTADQTYEQYF. The DNA for the CDR3 is TGCAGTGCTAGAGATACCGCAGATCAAACCTACGAGCAGTACTTC.